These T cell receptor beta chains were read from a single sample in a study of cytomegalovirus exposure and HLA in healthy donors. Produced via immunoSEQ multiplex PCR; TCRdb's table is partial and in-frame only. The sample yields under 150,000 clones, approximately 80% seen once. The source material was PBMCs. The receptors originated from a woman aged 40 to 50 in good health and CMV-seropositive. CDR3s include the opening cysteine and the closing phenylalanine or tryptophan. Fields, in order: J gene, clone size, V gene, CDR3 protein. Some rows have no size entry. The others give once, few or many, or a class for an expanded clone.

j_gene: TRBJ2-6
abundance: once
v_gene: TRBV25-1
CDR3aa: CASSERGTHPSGANVLTF

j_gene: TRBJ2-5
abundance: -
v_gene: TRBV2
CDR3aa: CASSEQGRGETQYF

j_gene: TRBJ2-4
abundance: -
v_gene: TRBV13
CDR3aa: CASSLGAGETENIQYF

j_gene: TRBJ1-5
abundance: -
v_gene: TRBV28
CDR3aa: CASSPIRETQHF

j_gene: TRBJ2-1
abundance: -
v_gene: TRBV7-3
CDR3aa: CASSFGTSGPVFF

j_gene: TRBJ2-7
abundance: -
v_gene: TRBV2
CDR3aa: CASSYTSYEQYF

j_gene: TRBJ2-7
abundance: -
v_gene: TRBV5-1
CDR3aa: CASSPQGLAGEQYF

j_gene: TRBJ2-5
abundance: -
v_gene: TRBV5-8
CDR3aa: CASSLLVEQYF

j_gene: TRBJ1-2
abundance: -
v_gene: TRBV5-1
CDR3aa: CASSLENYGYTF

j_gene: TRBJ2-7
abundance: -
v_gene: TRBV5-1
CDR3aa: CASSSTGYEQYF

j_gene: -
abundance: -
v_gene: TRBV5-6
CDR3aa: CASSLGRTYEQYF

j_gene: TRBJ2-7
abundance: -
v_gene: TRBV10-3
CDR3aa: CATGEGARAYEQYF

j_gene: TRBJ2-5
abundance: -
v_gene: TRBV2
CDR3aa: CASSEVIKQGVITGEETQYF

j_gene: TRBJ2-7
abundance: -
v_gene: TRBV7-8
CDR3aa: CASSLAGLAGGTYEQYF

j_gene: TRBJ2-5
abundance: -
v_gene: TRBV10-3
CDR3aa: CATLPGLGYEQYF

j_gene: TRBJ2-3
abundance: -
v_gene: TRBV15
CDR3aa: CATSRGLAGDTQYF

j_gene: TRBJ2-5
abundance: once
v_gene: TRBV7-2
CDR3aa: CASSPQVAVQETQYF

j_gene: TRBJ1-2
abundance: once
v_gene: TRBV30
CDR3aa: CAWSVVTLRDYGYTF

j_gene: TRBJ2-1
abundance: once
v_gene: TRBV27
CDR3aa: CASSPRGRNEQFF

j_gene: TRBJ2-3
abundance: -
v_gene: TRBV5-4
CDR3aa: CASSLPGGLTDTQYF

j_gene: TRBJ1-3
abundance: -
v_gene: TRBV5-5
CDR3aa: CASSLRDRFNTIYF

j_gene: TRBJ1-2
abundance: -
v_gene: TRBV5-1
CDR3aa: CASSLGDTIYGYTF

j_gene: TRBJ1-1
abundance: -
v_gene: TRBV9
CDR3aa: CASSVSWTVGNSEAFF

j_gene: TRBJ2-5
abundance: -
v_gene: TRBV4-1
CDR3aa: CASSQGGRTNLETQYF

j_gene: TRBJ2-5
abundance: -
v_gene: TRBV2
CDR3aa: CASSPQARGTQYF

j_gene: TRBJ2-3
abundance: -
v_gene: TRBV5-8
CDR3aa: CASSLSSGTFTDTQYF

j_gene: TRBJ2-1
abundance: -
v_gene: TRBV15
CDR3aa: CATSRDEQAGVLYNEQFF

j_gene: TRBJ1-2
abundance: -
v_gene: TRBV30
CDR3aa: CASAVVWGGDGYTF

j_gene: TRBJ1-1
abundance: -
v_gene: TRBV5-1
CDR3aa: CASSGQGLNTEAFF

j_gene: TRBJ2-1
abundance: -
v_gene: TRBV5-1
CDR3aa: CASSPGGGSYNEQFF

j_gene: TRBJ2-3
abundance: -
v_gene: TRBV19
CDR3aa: CASRTGWGSTDTQYF

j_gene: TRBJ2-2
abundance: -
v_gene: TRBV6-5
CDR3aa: CASSLGSTGELFF

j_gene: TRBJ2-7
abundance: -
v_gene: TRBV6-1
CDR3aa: CASSRAQESYEQYF

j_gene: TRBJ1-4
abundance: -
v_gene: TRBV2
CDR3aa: CASSSQMGQGEKLFF

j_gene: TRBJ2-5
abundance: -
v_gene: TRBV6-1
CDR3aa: CASSSVPETQYF

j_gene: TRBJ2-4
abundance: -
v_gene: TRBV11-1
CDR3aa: CASSHTGRIAKNIQYF

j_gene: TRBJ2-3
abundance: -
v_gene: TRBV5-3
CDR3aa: CARSLAGTSGSGFRTDTQYF

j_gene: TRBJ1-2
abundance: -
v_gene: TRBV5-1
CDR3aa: CASSLGQGATSSYGYTF

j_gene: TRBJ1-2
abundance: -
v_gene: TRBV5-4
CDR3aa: CASSSRQGYGYTF

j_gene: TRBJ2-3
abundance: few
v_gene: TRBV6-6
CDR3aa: CASSPRAGGRTDTQYF